Presented here are 3 T cell receptor beta chains from one specimen sequenced in a study of blood T cells in healthy people across ages. Then a second PCR, running about 7 to 11 cycles, was carried out with a sample-barcoded 5' primer and a J-beta primer mix. TCRdb re-called the 5' RACE reads through MiXCR, storing one row per CDR3 protein. The data show around 1,700,000 distinct CDR3 sequences, over 25% seen once. Material: blood. The origin of the receptors is a woman in her thirties in good health.

This chain uses TRBV7-2 with TRBJ2-1, with a possible D match to TRBD1 (5 bases). CDR1 is SGHTA, CDR2 FQGNSA, per germline. The CDR3 loop spans 17 amino acids. V was cut by 5 bases and J by 6 bases, with 23 bases left in between. The CDR3 is CASSPSMGRTSFNEQFF. CDR3 DNA: TGTGCCAGCAGCCCCTCTATGGGGCGTACCTCGTTCAATGAGCAGTTCTTC.

This chain joins TRBV3-1 and TRBJ2-5, with D possibly called TRBD1 or TRBD2 (6 bases each). The CDR3 runs to 17 residues. Germline V gene data show CDR1 as LGHDT and CDR2 as YNNKEL (reference sequence). V was cut by 0 bases and J by 4 bases, with 18 bases left in between. CDR3 region: CASSQDRRGPRRETQYF. The CDR3 nucleotides are TGTGCCAGCAGCCAAGATCGCCGGGGGCCCCGGCGAGAGACCCAGTACTTC.

This chain links TRBV6-1 with TRBJ1-2; no reliable D call. CDR1 MNHNS and CDR2 SASEGT come from the germline V gene. V lost 2 bases, J lost 7 bases, and 11 bases lay in between. This CDR3 comprises 13 residues. This chain's CDR3 is CASSETGFRGYTF. The CDR3 coding sequence is TGTGCCAGCAGTGAAACCGGGTTTCGTGGCTACACCTTC.